A selection of T cell receptor beta chains follows, all from one sample in a study of blood T cell repertoires in COVID-19. Libraries were prepared by immunoSEQ multiplex PCR; TCRdb keeps only in-frame clonotypes and omits some of them. The sample includes tens of thousands of clones, roughly 70% of them seen just once. Sequences were obtained from peripheral blood. These receptors were collected from a man older than 75 with acute or convalescent COVID-19. Each CDR3 is given with its conserved first and last residue. A D gene is named only where the DNA matches it firmly. Only some rows state a clone size, as once, few, many or a class for expanded clones.

TRBD1	TRBV6-5	TRBJ2-3	-	TGTGCCAGCAGCGCGCTGGACAGGGAAACAGATACGCAGTATTTT	CASSALDRETDTQYF
TRBD2	TRBV28	TRBJ2-1	-	TGTGCCAGCAGCTCCAATTGGGGGGGAAATGAGCAGTTCTTC	CASSSNWGGNEQFF
TRBD2	TRBV27	TRBJ2-1	-	TGTGCCAGCACTCAACTAGCGGGAGGGCCGAAAGCCTACAATGAGCAGTTCTTC	CASTQLAGGPKAYNEQFF
-	TRBV29-1	TRBJ1-6	-	TGCAGCGTGAGAGAACAGGGAGGGCGTAATTCACCCCTCCACTTT	CSVREQGGRNSPLHF
TRBD2	TRBV28	TRBJ2-1	few	TGTGCCAGCAGTCTGGGGACTAGGGAGCAGTTCTTC	CASSLGTREQFF
-	TRBV5-1	TRBJ1-4	few	TGCGCCAGCAGCCCGACAACAGTCGGTGAAAAACTGTTTTTT	CASSPTTVGEKLFF
-	TRBV5-4	TRBJ1-4	few	TGTGCCAGCAGCTTGGACACTTCAGGGAATGAAAAACTGTTTTTT	CASSLDTSGNEKLFF
TRBD1	TRBV27	TRBJ2-3	few	TGTGCCAGCAGTTTACTACCCACAGGGGGCAGCACAGATACGCAGTATTTT	CASSLLPTGGSTDTQYF
TRBD1	TRBV19	TRBJ1-2	-	TGTGCCAGTGGGGACAGGGGGCGCGTTGGCTACACCTTC	CASGDRGRVGYTF
TRBD2	TRBV11-2	TRBJ2-3	-	TGTGCCAGCAGCCGGACTAGCGGGCAGAATACGCAGTATTTT	CASSRTSGQNTQYF
TRBD2	TRBV5-4	TRBJ2-1	-	TGTGCCAGCAGTCGGACTAGCGGGACGAATGAGCAGTTCTTC	CASSRTSGTNEQFF
TRBD2	TRBV5-8	TRBJ2-1	-	TGTGCCAGCAGCTTGTTTGTGGCGGCTAGCGGAGACGAGCAGTTCTTC	CASSLFVAASGDEQFF
TRBD1	TRBV2	TRBJ2-7	-	TGTGCCAGCAGTGCCCTCGGGACAGGCCTCTACGAGCAGTACTTC	CASSALGTGLYEQYF
TRBD1	TRBV4-2	TRBJ2-1	-	TGTGCCAGCAGCTCTAATCCGGGGACAGCCTACAATGAGCAGTTCTTC	CASSSNPGTAYNEQFF
-	TRBV7-2	TRBJ2-7	-	TGTGCCAGCAGCCTTTCGGGTCCGGGGTACGAGCAGTACTTC	CASSLSGPGYEQYF
TRBD2	TRBV7-9	TRBJ2-7	-	TGTGCCAGCAGATCTTCGGCGGGAGGGCCCGTAGACGAGCAGTACTTC	CASRSSAGGPVDEQYF
TRBD2	TRBV28	TRBJ2-1	-	TGTGCCAGCTCCCGGACTAGCGGGTTTAGGGAGCAGTTCTTC	CASSRTSGFREQFF
-	TRBV28	TRBJ2-1	-	TGTGCCAGCACCCCAGAGGGTAACAATGAGCAGTTCTTC	CASTPEGNNEQFF
TRBD2	TRBV28	TRBJ2-3	once	TGTGCCAGCAGGCGGACTAGCGGGAGGGTCGATACGCAGTATTTT	CASRRTSGRVDTQYF
TRBD2	TRBV6-2/TRBV6-3	TRBJ2-3	-	TGTGCCAGCACCCCTTTGGCGGGAGTGAGCACAGATACGCAGTATTTT	CASTPLAGVSTDTQYF
TRBD1	TRBV19	TRBJ2-1	-	TGTGCCAGTAGTAGGCAGGGGGCGTTAAGGAATGAGCAGTTCTTC	CASSRQGALRNEQFF
-	TRBV5-1	TRBJ1-4	-	TGCGCCAGCAGCCTACAGGGTACTAATGAAAAACTGTTTTTT	CASSLQGTNEKLFF
TRBD1	TRBV5-5	TRBJ1-6	-	TGTGCCAGCAGCCTGGCAGGGGGCGATTCACCCCTCCACTTT	CASSLAGGDSPLHF
TRBD1	TRBV7-9	TRBJ1-4	-	TGTGCCAGCAGCTCCAGACAGGGCTCGAATGAAAAACTGTTTTTT	CASSSRQGSNEKLFF
-	TRBV7-9	TRBJ2-1	once	TGTGCCAGCAGCCCAGGGATGAAAGTGAATGAGCAGTTCTTC	CASSPGMKVNEQFF
-	TRBV7-3	TRBJ2-7	-	TGTGCCAGCAGCTTAAATCCAGGCAGCTCCTACGAGCAGTACTTC	CASSLNPGSSYEQYF
TRBD1	TRBV19	TRBJ1-1	-	TGTGCCAGTAGTATAAGAACAGGGGGCGTGAACACTGAAGCTTTCTTT	CASSIRTGGVNTEAFF
TRBD2	TRBV24-1	TRBJ2-5	once	TGTGCCACCAGTGATTCTAGCGGAGCGCAAGAGACCCAGTACTTC	CATSDSSGAQETQYF